The 19 T cell receptor beta chains reported below all come from one sample, sequenced in a study of T cell responses to AZD1222 COVID-19 vaccine (dated by TCRdb to the early 2020s). The sample's time point label is to be understood as: baseline before first vaccination. Libraries were prepared through the immunoSEQ multiplex PCR assay. TCRdb re-hosts the immuneACCESS table, in-frame sequences only. Its copies lack some clones; in the studies checked, an unresolved V gene accounts for under half of them, and the cause for the rest is not known. Here the sample has approximately 180,000 clones; almost 90% occur a single time. The biggest ten clones account for approximately 7.7% of the sample. This sample comprised peripheral blood, obtained on day 0 of AZD1222 vaccination. The source is an adult in good health.

The chain combines TRBV15 with TRBJ2-1; possibly TRBD1 for D (5 bases). V shed 6 bases and J shed 7 bases, with 13 bases lying between them. This CDR3 has 13 residues. CDR1 is LNHNV and CDR2 is YYDKDF in the germline V gene (reference sequence). The CDR3, as DNA: TGTGCCACCAGGGACACTCCCCGGAATGAGCAGTTCTTC. This translates into CATRDTPRNEQFF.

The CDR3 DNA is TGTGCCAGCAGGCCGGGACAGGCAAACTATGGCTACACCTTC. This gives the protein CASRPGQANYGYTF. The genes are TRBV6-5 and TRBJ1-2; 8 nucleotides match TRBD1. Germline CDR1 is MNHEY and CDR2 is SVGAGI. The CDR3 runs 14 residues. V trimming: 6 bases; J trimming: 2 bases; junction bases outside the gene matches: 5.

The chain couples TRBV6-2 or TRBV6-3 to TRBJ2-1; D remains unclear. The CDR3 has 13 residues. Trimming removed 0 bases at V and 6 bases at J, with 6 bases between. Germline CDR1 is MNHEY and CDR2 is SVGEGT. The CDR3 DNA sequence: TGTGCCAGCAGTTACTCAGAGACCAATGAGCAGTTCTTC. Translation: CASSYSETNEQFF.

J is TRBJ2-5 and V is TRBV7-3, with 7 bases that match TRBD2. The CDR3 spans 14 residues. Germline CDR1 and CDR2: SGHTA and FQGTGA. J was trimmed by 5 bases and V by 2 bases; bases with no gene match: 5. This CDR3 is CASSLAGDGETQYF. For the CDR3, the DNA is TGTGCCAGCAGCTTAGCGGGGGATGGGGAGACCCAGTACTTC. Using reference TRBV7-3 and TRBJ2-5 for the parts outside the CDR3, the full variable domain is GAGVSQTPSNKVTEKGKYVELRCDPISGHTALYWYRQSLGQGPEFLIYFQGTGAADDSGLPNDRFFAVRPEGSVSTLKIQRTERGDSAVYLCASSLAGDGETQYFGPGTRLLVL.

J is TRBJ1-3 and V is TRBV19, with D tentatively TRBD1 (5 bases). The CDR3 is 15 residues long. Between the trimmed V and J ends, which lost 4 bases and 0 bases, there was a span of 10 bases. Germline CDR1 LNHDA, CDR2 SQIVND (reference sequence). Written as DNA, the CDR3 is TGTGCCAGTAGTACAGGGACGGCCTCTGGAAACACCATATATTTT. Its translation: CASSTGTASGNTIYF.

The chain uses TRBV7-2 and TRBJ1-3; D call uncertain. The V and J ends lost 1 base and 4 bases respectively, with 5 bases between them. The CDR3 runs 13 residues. The V gene's germline CDR1 is SGHTA and CDR2 FQGNSA. CDR3 protein: CASSLVSGNTIYF. The CDR3 bases are TGTGCCAGCAGCTTAGTATCCGGAAACACCATATATTTT.

J is TRBJ2-7 and V is TRBV5-1; TRBD1 matches 9 bases. Germline V gives CDR1 SGHRS, CDR2 YFSETQ. The CDR3 length is 16 residues. Trimming removed 4 bases from V and 1 base from J; junction bases left unmatched: 9. The CDR3 reads CASSPEGQGLSYEQYF. The CDR3, as DNA: TGCGCCAGCAGCCCGGAAGGACAGGGGTTATCCTACGAGCAGTACTTC. Based on the CDR3 plus reference TRBV5-1 and TRBJ2-7, the full variable domain is KAGVTQTPRYLIKTRGQQVTLSCSPISGHRSVSWYQQTPGQGLQFLFEYFSETQRNKGNFPGRFSGRQFSNSRSEMNVSTLELGDSALYLCASSPEGQGLSYEQYFGPGTRLTVT.

The rearrangement links TRBV3-1 (or the pseudogene TRBV3-2) to TRBJ2-5; 7 nucleotides line up with TRBD2. Per germline, CDR1 LGHDT and CDR2 YNNKEL (reference sequence). CDR3 size: 14 residues. V gave up 1 base and J gave up 3 bases; unmatched junction bases: 2. CDR3: CASSQASGEETQYF. CDR3 sequence (DNA): TGTGCCAGCAGCCAAGCTAGCGGAGAAGAGACCCAGTACTTC.

This sequence joins TRBV27 and TRBJ2-7, with D unclear. Trimming shortened V by 7 bases and J by 3 bases, and 19 bases separated the two germline ends. Germline V gene lookup returns CDR1 MNHEY and CDR2 SMNVEV (reference sequence). The CDR3 contains 15 residues. The CDR3 sequence: CASINIPIPYYEQYF. For the CDR3, the DNA is TGTGCCAGCATAAACATACCCATACCGTACTACGAGCAGTACTTC.

The CDR3 DNA follows: TGTGCCGGTAACAGGAACACTGAAGCTTTCTTT. Protein: CAGNRNTEAFF. The chain joins TRBV30 to TRBJ1-1, with D hard to call. V was trimmed by 8 bases and J by 1 base, leaving 8 bases between them. CDR1 is GTSNPN and CDR2 is SVGIG in the germline V gene (reference sequence). This CDR3 has 11 amino acids.

V gene TRBV29-1 combines with J gene TRBJ2-1; D gene unclear. Germline CDR1 reads SQVTM; CDR2 reads ANQGSEA. Trimming left V 4 bases short and J 7 bases short, with 8 bases between. This CDR3 has 11 residues. The DNA for the CDR3 is TGCAGCGTTGGTGGGGTGAATGAGCAGTTCTTC. Protein product: CSVGGVNEQFF.

The DNA of the CDR3 is TGTGCCAGCAGCGCGCCTGCTAATGAAAAACTGTTTTTT. Translated, it gives CASSAPANEKLFF. This chain connects TRBV4-2 to TRBJ1-4; D not resolved. This CDR3 spans 13 amino acids. The ends were cut back, 5 bases at V and 3 bases at J, with 7 bases in the middle. Germline CDR1 LGHNA, CDR2 YNFKEQ.

With respect to this clone: Other DNA sequences in this sample translate to the same CDR3. This chain joins TRBV12-3 or TRBV12-4 and TRBJ1-2; 7 bases match TRBD1. The CDR3 is 12 residues long. The V and J ends lost 8 bases and 6 bases, in that order; junction bases with no gene match: 6. CDR3 sequence: CASRDRAHGYTF. CDR3 in DNA: TGTGCCAGCCGGGACAGAGCTCATGGCTACACCTTC.

This clone was found once. The gene calls are TRBV5-4 and TRBJ2-7; the D is unclear. Germline lookup yields CDR1 SGHNT and CDR2 YYREEE (reference sequence). This CDR3 has 11 residues. With 4 bases removed from V and 5 bases from J, the gap between germline ends came to 7 bases. The CDR3 is CASSLVDEQYF. The CDR3 DNA reads TGTGCCAGCAGCCTCGTTGACGAGCAGTACTTC. Full variable domain (outside the CDR3, taken from reference TRBV5-4 and TRBJ2-7): ETGVTQSPTHLIKTRGQQVTLRCSSQSGHNTVSWYQQALGQGPQFIFQYYREEENGRGNFPPRFSGLQFPNYSSELNVNALELDDSALYLCASSLVDEQYFGPGTRLTVT.

This chain links TRBV5-1 with TRBJ2-1, with 9 positions matching TRBD1. The CDR3 covers 13 residues. Germline V gene sequence: CDR1 SGHRS, CDR2 YFSETQ. The ends lost 4 bases at V and 9 bases at J; junction bases unmatched: 5. CDR3 residues: CASSDRGLSEQFF. CDR3 nucleotide sequence: TGCGCCAGCAGCGACAGGGGGTTGAGTGAGCAGTTCTTC.

The DNA of the CDR3 is TGTGCCAGTAGCGAACCCCGGGTGAACACTGAAGCTTTCTTT. It encodes CASSEPRVNTEAFF. The chain couples TRBV19 to TRBJ1-1; D not resolved. CDR3 length: 14 residues. Germline CDR1 and CDR2: LNHDA and SQIVND (reference sequence). The ends were cut back, 6 bases at V and 0 bases at J, with 11 bases in the middle.

This chain links TRBV7-3 with TRBJ2-7; TRBD2 might be the D (6 bases). The CDR3 runs 13 residues. Per germline, CDR1 SGHTA and CDR2 FQGTGA. V lost 4 bases and J lost 7, with 14 bases in between. CDR3 protein: CASSYRGGREQYF. The CDR3 bases are TGTGCCAGCAGCTACCGGGGAGGTCGAGAGCAGTACTTC.

The rearrangement uses TRBV10-3 and TRBJ2-2, with D possibly being TRBD1 or TRBD2 (5 bases each). There are 12 residues in the CDR3. Between the trimmed V and J ends, which lost 9 bases and 5 bases, there was a span of 10 bases. The germline gives CDR1 ENHRY, CDR2 SYGVKD. The CDR3 protein is CAIGDGTGELFF. CDR3 sequence (DNA): TGTGCCATAGGGGACGGGACCGGGGAGCTGTTTTTT.

The gene calls are TRBV11-2 and TRBJ1-3, with D possibly matching TRBD1 (6 bases). Trimming removed 0 bases from V and 0 bases from J, with 12 bases in between. CDR1 is SGHAT and CDR2 is FQNNGV in the germline V gene. The CDR3 extends over 17 amino acids. The CDR3 coding sequence is TGTGCCAGCAGCTTAGATAGGGGGTCTTTCTCTGGAAACACCATATATTTT. It translates to CASSLDRGSFSGNTIYF. The complete variable domain, with remaining parts taken from reference TRBV11-2 and TRBJ1-3, reads EAGVAQSPRYKIIEKRQSVAFWCNPISGHATLYWYQQILGQGPKLLIQFQNNGVVDDSQLPKDRFSAERLKGVDSTLKIQPAKLEDSAVYLCASSLDRGSFSGNTIYFGEGSWLTVV.